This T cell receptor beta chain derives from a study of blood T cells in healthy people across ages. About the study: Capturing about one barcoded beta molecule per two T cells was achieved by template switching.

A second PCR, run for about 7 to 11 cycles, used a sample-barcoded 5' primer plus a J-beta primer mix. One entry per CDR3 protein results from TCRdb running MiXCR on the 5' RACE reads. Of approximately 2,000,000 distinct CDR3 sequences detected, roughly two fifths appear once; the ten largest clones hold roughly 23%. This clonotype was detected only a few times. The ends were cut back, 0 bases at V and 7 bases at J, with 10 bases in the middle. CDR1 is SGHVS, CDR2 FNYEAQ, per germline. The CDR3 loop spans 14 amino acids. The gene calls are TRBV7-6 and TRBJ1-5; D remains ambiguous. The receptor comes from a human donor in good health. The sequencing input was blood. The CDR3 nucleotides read TGTGCCAGCAGCTTAGCCCAAGTAGGGCAGCCCCAGCATTTT. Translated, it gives CASSLAQVGQPQHF.